These T cell receptor beta chains were read from a single sample in a study of cytomegalovirus exposure and HLA in healthy donors. Measured with immunoSEQ multiplex PCR; TCRdb has only the in-frame clones, and not every one. The data show some 150,000 clones, with around 85% seen just once and about 4.5% held by the top ten. Sequenced: PBMCs. Receptor source: a man in his forties in good health and CMV-seronegative. CDR3s include the opening cysteine and the closing phenylalanine or tryptophan. D genes are given only for firm matches. A row's size may be missing; if present it is once, few, many or a size class.

D gene | J gene | clone size | CDR3 length | V gene | CDR3 DNA | CDR3 protein
TRBD2 | TRBJ2-3 | NA | 14 | TRBV9 | TGTGCCAGCAGCCCACTAGCGGGGTCAGATACGCAGTATTTT | CASSPLAGSDTQYF
NA | TRBJ1-6 | few | 14 | TRBV25-1 | TGTGCCAGCAGTGCATTTGGTTCGGGTTCACCCCTCCACTTT | CASSAFGSGSPLHF
TRBD2 | TRBJ2-3 | NA | 16 | TRBV4-3 | TGCGCCAGCAGCACCCGACTAGCGGGGGGGGAAGATACGCAGTATTTT | CASSTRLAGGEDTQYF
TRBD1 | TRBJ1-2 | NA | 14 | TRBV7-8 | TGTGCCAGCAGCTTAACAGGGGCGGGATATGGCTACACCTTC | CASSLTGAGYGYTF
TRBD2 | TRBJ2-3 | NA | 16 | TRBV11-2 | TGTGCCAGCAGCTTGGGGGGGAGGGCGCCGCGAGATACGCAGTATTTT | CASSLGGRAPRDTQYF
TRBD1 | TRBJ2-1 | few | 14 | TRBV29-1 | TGCAGCGTTTTGGGACAGGGCCCTAATAATGAGCAGTTCTTC | CSVLGQGPNNEQFF
NA | TRBJ1-1 | NA | 13 | TRBV19 | TGTGCCAGTAGTGTAGCAGGGAACACTGAAGCTTTCTTT | CASSVAGNTEAFF
NA | TRBJ2-3 | NA | 14 | TRBV7-7 | TGTGCTAGCAGCTCCGGTCTGGCCGGGGATACGCAGTATTTT | CASSSGLAGDTQYF
NA | TRBJ2-1 | once | 13 | TRBV6-6 | TGTGCCAGCAGCCAAACTAGTTACAATGAGCAGTTCTTC | CASSQTSYNEQFF
TRBD1 | TRBJ2-5 | NA | 17 | TRBV15 | TGTGCCACCAGCAGAGGCGGACAGGACTGGGCGGCGGAGACCCAGTACTTC | CATSRGGQDWAAETQYF